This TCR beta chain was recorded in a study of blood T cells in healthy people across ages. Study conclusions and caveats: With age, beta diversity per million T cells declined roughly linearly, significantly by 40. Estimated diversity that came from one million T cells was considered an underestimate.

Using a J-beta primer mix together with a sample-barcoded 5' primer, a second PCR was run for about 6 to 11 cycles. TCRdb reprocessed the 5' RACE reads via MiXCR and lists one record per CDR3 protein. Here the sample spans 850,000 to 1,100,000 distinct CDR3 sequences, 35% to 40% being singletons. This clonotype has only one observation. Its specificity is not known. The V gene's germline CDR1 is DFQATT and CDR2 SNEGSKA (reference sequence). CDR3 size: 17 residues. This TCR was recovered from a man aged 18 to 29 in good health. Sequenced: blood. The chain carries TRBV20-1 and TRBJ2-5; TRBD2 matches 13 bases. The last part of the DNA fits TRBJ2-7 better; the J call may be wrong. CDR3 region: CSARAGTTSGGFPEQYF. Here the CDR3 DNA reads TGCAGTGCTAGAGCAGGTACGACTAGCGGGGGGTTCCCCGAGCAGTACTTC.